These 27 T cell receptor beta chains were sequenced from one sample in a study of CD8+CD57+ T cells in acquired aplastic anemia. Genomic DNA acted as the template from which TCR beta VDJ combination and CDR3 sequence profiling were carried out. TCRdb reprocessed the reads via MiXCR and lists one record per CDR3 protein. The profile shows 150,000 or so distinct CDR3 sequences, around 60% of them singletons. Sequenced: sorted CD4+, CD8+, or CD8+CD57+ T cells (not recorded which) from PBMCs. The receptors here all came from a human donor in good health.

This clonotype was seen only a few times. The rearrangement links TRBV7-3 to TRBJ1-1; D remains unclear. The CDR3 is 14 amino acids. Trimming removed 3 bases at V and 0 bases at J, with 8 bases between. Germline loops: CDR1 SGHTA, CDR2 FQGTGA. CDR3 nucleotides: TGTGCCAGCAGCTTGAACAGCCTGAACACTGAAGCTTTCTTT. The encoded protein is CASSLNSLNTEAFF.

To note about this clonotype: A junction end diverges from the germline sequence, so it may reflect a read error. The chain carries TRBV6-6 and TRBJ1-6, with a tentative D call TRBD1 (5 bases). Germline lookup yields CDR1 MNHNY and CDR2 SVGAGI (reference sequence). The CDR3 length is 13 residues. This CDR3 reads CAISESMRGLTVF. CDR3 bases: TGTGCCATCAGTGAGTCTATGAGGGGACTCACAGTGTTT.

There are many counts of this clonotype. The rearrangement links TRBV19 to TRBJ2-3; D unclear. The V end lost 10 bases, the J end lost 4 bases, and 15 bases lay between the germline ends. CDR1 and CDR2 from the germline V gene are LNHDA and SQIVND (reference sequence). This CDR3 contains 13 residues. This CDR3 is CATSNLDADTQYF. The CDR3 nucleotides read TGTGCCACTTCTAACCTAGACGCAGATACGCAGTATTTT.

The CDR3 loop reads CAIRGLTSGSYEQYF. The CDR3 DNA reads as TGTGCCATCCGGGGGTTGACTAGCGGGAGCTACGAGCAGTACTTC. The chain has TRBV10-3 and TRBJ2-7; 12 nucleotides line up with TRBD2. Germline CDR1 is ENHRY and CDR2 is SYGVKD. V trimming: 8 bases; J trimming: 3 bases; junction bases outside the gene matches: 8. The CDR3 contains 15 residues.

The chain carries TRBV7-3 and TRBJ2-3; tentative D call: TRBD2 (6 bases). CDR1 is SGHTA, CDR2 FQGTGA, per germline. Trimming removed 2 bases at V and 3 bases at J, with 12 bases between. The CDR3 totals 15 residues. The CDR3 spells CASSLQGTGTDTQYF. The CDR3 nucleotides are TGTGCCAGCAGCTTACAAGGGACTGGAACAGATACGCAGTATTTT.

V is TRBV15 and J is TRBJ1-6; tentative D call: TRBD1 (5 bases). The CDR3 extends over 15 amino acids. Germline V gene data show CDR1 as LNHNV and CDR2 as YYDKDF (reference sequence). V was pared by 2 bases and J by 8 bases, with 13 bases between. CDR3 amino acids: CATSRTGLRDSPLHF. CDR3 sequence (DNA): TGTGCCACCAGCAGAACGGGACTGAGGGATTCACCCCTCCACTTT.

V gene TRBV20-1 combines with J gene TRBJ1-1; TRBD1 matches 9 bases. Germline-derived CDR1 and CDR2 are DFQATT and SNEGSKA (reference sequence). V lost 3 bases and J lost 3; bases outside the gene matches: 8. The CDR3 is 15 amino acids. Here the CDR3 reads CSASRGTGRHTEAFF. The DNA for the CDR3 is TGCAGTGCTAGCCGCGGGACAGGGAGGCACACTGAAGCTTTCTTT.

The rearrangement uses TRBV7-3 and TRBJ2-7, with 9 bases that match TRBD2. Germline values: CDR1 SGHTA, CDR2 FQGTGA. The V segment lost 11 bases and the J segment 4 bases; nucleotides outside the gene matches: 27. The CDR3 extends over 19 amino acids. The CDR3: CACGPGTSSRRIAGYEQYF. CDR3 nucleotide sequence: TGTGCCTGCGGCCCTGGGACTAGCTCTCGCCGAATCGCAGGGTACGAGCAGTACTTC.

Ten or more counts support this clonotype. This rearrangement joins TRBV15 to TRBJ1-1; D is ambiguous. Deletions cut 5 bases from V and 3 bases from J, with 10 bases between. CDR1 LNHNV and CDR2 YYDKDF come from the germline V gene (reference sequence). The CDR3 runs to 13 residues. This chain's CDR3 is CATSFTVDTEAFF. CDR3 DNA: TGTGCCACCAGCTTTACGGTAGACACTGAAGCTTTCTTT. Drawing the rest from reference TRBV15 and TRBJ1-1, the complete variable domain is DAMVIQNPRYQVTQFGKPVTLSCSQTLNHNVMYWYQQKSSQAPKLLFHYYDKDFNNEADTPDNFQSRRPNTSFCFLDIRSPGLGDTAMYLCATSFTVDTEAFFGQGTRLTVV.

In its sample, this clonotype was seen a few times. The CDR3 DNA is TGCGCCAGCACCTCTCCAGACAGGGGTCACTACGAGCAGTACTTC. It is translated as CASTSPDRGHYEQYF. The rearrangement uses TRBV5-1 and TRBJ2-7, with 8 nucleotides matching TRBD1. After removal of 6 bases from V and 3 bases from J, the junction contained 11 bases not matched to a gene. Germline V gene lookup returns CDR1 SGHRS and CDR2 YFSETQ. The CDR3 length is 15 residues. Looking up the rest from reference TRBV5-1 and TRBJ2-7 gives the full variable domain: KAGVTQTPRYLIKTRGQQVTLSCSPISGHRSVSWYQQTPGQGLQFLFEYFSETQRNKGNFPGRFSGRQFSNSRSEMNVSTLELGDSALYLCASTSPDRGHYEQYFGPGTRLTVT.

The rearrangement links TRBV7-8 to TRBJ2-3, with D possibly TRBD1 on 5 matching bases. Germline V lookup: CDR1 SGHVS, CDR2 FQNEAQ. CDR3 length: 15 residues. The V end was cut by 4 bases, the J end by 2 bases, with 13 bases between. CDR3 bases: TGTGCCAGCAGCTCGACGTCCAGGGTCACAGATACGCAGTATTTT. Amino acids: CASSSTSRVTDTQYF. Full variable domain (remainder filled in from reference TRBV7-8 and TRBJ2-3): GAGVSQSPRYKVAKRGQDVALRCDPISGHVSLFWYQQALGQGPEFLTYFQNEAQLDKSGLPSDRFFAERPEGSVSTLKIQRTQQEDSAVYLCASSSTSRVTDTQYFGPGTRLTVL.

The CDR3 loop reads CASSPQGTNEKLFF. The CDR3 DNA sequence: TGTGCCAGCAGCCCACAGGGGACTAATGAAAAACTGTTTTTT. The chain links TRBV7-9 to TRBJ1-4; 7 nucleotides match TRBD1. The CDR3 is made up of 14 amino acids. In germline, CDR1 is SEHNR, CDR2 FQNEAQ (reference sequence). V was clipped by 5 bases and J by 2 bases; unmatched bases: 2.

The chain combines TRBV11-1 with TRBJ1-5, with TRBD1 as a possible D gene (6 bases). Germline CDR1 and CDR2: SGHAT and FQDESV (reference sequence). This CDR3 comprises 14 residues. Deletions cut 3 bases from V and 4 bases from J, with 10 bases between. The CDR3 spells CASSFTGSNQPQHF. Here the CDR3 DNA reads TGTGCCAGCAGCTTCACAGGGTCAAATCAGCCCCAGCATTTT.

The chain recombines TRBV20-1 with TRBJ1-2; tentative D call: TRBD1 (6 bases). Germline loops: CDR1 DFQATT, CDR2 SNEGSKA (reference sequence). The CDR3 contains 14 residues. Trimming removed 4 bases from V and 8 bases from J, with 20 bases in between. This CDR3 reads CSAIQDSGVGGYTF. The CDR3 bases are TGCAGTGCTATACAGGATTCAGGGGTAGGCGGCTACACCTTC.

The chain links TRBV14 to TRBJ2-1, with a weak D call TRBD2 (6 bases). This CDR3 contains 16 residues. The germline gives CDR1 SGHDN, CDR2 FVKESK. The V gene lost 7 bases and the J gene lost 4 bases, with 20 bases spanning the gap. The CDR3 region has the DNA TGTGCCAGCACCCCCAGCGGGTTCTCCCCTTACAATGAGCAGTTCTTC. Amino acids: CASTPSGFSPYNEQFF.

The chain links TRBV24-1 to TRBJ1-2; TRBD1 aligns across 12 bases. V shed 5 bases, J shed 2 bases, and the junction held 8 bases outside the gene matches. The CDR3 extends over 17 amino acids. Looked up from germline, CDR1 is KGHDR and CDR2 is SFDVKD. This CDR3 reads CATSARGQGAGNYGYTF. The CDR3 DNA reads TGTGCCACCAGTGCTAGGGGACAGGGGGCAGGCAACTATGGCTACACCTTC.

V is TRBV25-1 and J is TRBJ2-6, with 8 nucleotides matching TRBD1. CDR1 is MGHDK, CDR2 SYGVNS, per germline. This CDR3 comprises 18 residues. V shed 3 bases and J 0 bases; nucleotides not matched to a gene: 7. In DNA form, the CDR3 reads TGTGCCAGCAGTGAGCTGGGACAGGACTCCTCTGGGGCCAACGTCCTGACTTTC. Its translation is CASSELGQDSSGANVLTF.

The chain links TRBV15 to TRBJ2-7; 7 nucleotides line up with TRBD1. Germline trimming cut 0 bases from V and 3 bases from J; bases unmatched to any gene: 5. Germline V gives CDR1 LNHNV, CDR2 YYDKDF (reference sequence). The CDR3 sequence is 15 residues long. DNA for the CDR3: TGTGCCACCAGCAGAGATCAGGCAGGGGGCTACGAGCAGTACTTC. This encodes CATSRDQAGGYEQYF.

The chain recombines TRBV15 with TRBJ1-5; D may be TRBD1 (6 bases). The CDR3 contains 18 residues. The V end lost 0 bases, the J end lost 0 bases, and 15 bases lay between the germline ends. Germline assignment: CDR1 LNHNV and CDR2 YYDKDF (reference sequence). The CDR3 spells CATSRDWGTIYSNQPQHF. The CDR3 DNA is TGTGCCACCAGCAGAGACTGGGGGACAATTTATAGCAATCAGCCCCAGCATTTT.

This rearrangement joins TRBV29-1 to TRBJ2-7, with D unresolved. V was trimmed by 8 bases and J by 3 bases, leaving 11 bases between them. CDR1 is SQVTM and CDR2 is ANQGSEA in the germline V gene. The CDR3 is 11 amino acids. CDR3 residues: CSLSSGYEQYF. The CDR3 DNA reads TGCAGCCTCAGCTCTGGCTACGAGCAGTACTTC.

As for this clonotype: An end of the junction differs from the germline gene, which may be a read error. The chain employs TRBV5-5 and TRBJ2-3; possible D gene TRBD2, 6 bases. Germline CDR1 reads SGHKS; CDR2 reads YYEKEE (reference sequence). This CDR3 comprises 13 residues. CDR3 DNA: TGCGCCAGCAGGGCCCGGGAGACAGATACGCAGTATTTT. It specifies CASRARETDTQYF.

On this clonotype itself: At one end, the junction sequence differs from germline, possibly due to a read error. V is TRBV15 and J is TRBJ2-1; D perhaps matches TRBD2 (5 bases). The J call may be wrong; the DNA end is better matched by TRBJ2-7. Germline-derived CDR1 and CDR2 are LNHNV and YYDKDF (reference sequence). The CDR3 runs to 13 residues. The CDR3 DNA reads TGTGCCGCCAGCAGAGGGTATTGGGACGAGCAGTACTTC. This codes for CAASRGYWDEQYF.

The CDR3 loop is CASSFRKSSYEQYF. CDR3 sequence (DNA): TGTGCCAGCAGTTTTCGGAAGAGCTCCTACGAGCAGTACTTC. The chain links TRBV27 to TRBJ2-7; D unclear. Trimming removed 3 bases from V and 0 bases from J, with 9 bases in between. There are 14 residues in the CDR3. Germline assignment: CDR1 MNHEY and CDR2 SMNVEV (reference sequence).

The chain is built from TRBV10-3 and TRBJ2-1; D is perhaps TRBD1 or TRBD2 (5 bases each). Trimming took 4 bases from V and 0 from J, leaving 10 bases between them. Germline CDR1 and CDR2: ENHRY and SYGVKD. The CDR3 runs to 15 residues. The CDR3 bases are TGTGCCATCAGTGGGGACGTTAGCTCCTACAATGAGCAGTTCTTC. Translation: CAISGDVSSYNEQFF.

The chain has TRBV7-3 and TRBJ2-2; TRBD2 agrees at 9 bases. CDR3 length: 14 amino acids. V was pared by 5 bases and J by 7 bases, with 5 bases of the junction left unmatched. Per germline, CDR1 SGHTA and CDR2 FQGTGA. The CDR3 DNA reads TGTGCCAGCAGCCTAGGACTAGCGAACGGGGAGCTGTTTTTT. Translating it yields CASSLGLANGELFF.

V and J are TRBV12-3 or TRBV12-4 and TRBJ2-7; the match to TRBD2 covers 8 bases. Trimming removed 3 bases from V and 6 bases from J; junction bases left unmatched: 7. The CDR3 consists of 14 residues. This CDR3 is CASSFAGGGGEQYF. The CDR3 region has the DNA TGTGCCAGCAGTTTTGCGGGGGGTGGTGGCGAGCAGTACTTC.

The chain has TRBV14 and TRBJ2-7, with D possibly TRBD2 on 6 matching bases. The CDR3 spans 13 residues. V lost 4 bases, J lost 3 bases, and 10 bases lay in between. Germline loops: CDR1 SGHDN, CDR2 FVKESK. In nucleotides, the CDR3 is TGTGCCAGCAGCCCCGGGACTTACTACGAGCAGTACTTC. Its translation: CASSPGTYYEQYF. The variable domain in full, completed from reference TRBV14 and TRBJ2-7, reads EAGVTQFPSHSVIEKGQTVTLRCDPISGHDNLYWYRRVMGKEIKFLLHFVKESKQDESGMPNNRFLAERTGGTYSTLKVQPAELEDSGVYFCASSPGTYYEQYFGPGTRLTVT.